This T cell receptor beta chain appears in the sequencing data of a study of blood T cell repertoires in COVID-19. The overall study: Both acute and convalescent COVID-19 samples were obtained from the United States, Italy and Spain. Sample material is recorded as cDNA or gDNA derived from T cells, B-cell-depleted T cells, or PBMCs.

Original processing notes: The authors estimated nucleated cell counts from reference gene primer amplification. Repertoires were generated with immunoSEQ multiplex PCR, while TCRdb's copy carries only in-frame clones and drops some. D and trimming come from the DNA, and the V and J calls and clone size come from that table. The sample lists approximately 90,000 clones, roughly nine tenths occurring once. The germline V and J ends were trimmed by 4 bases and 6 bases, with 13 bases remaining between them. Germline assignment: CDR1 LGHDT and CDR2 YNNKEL (reference sequence). CDR3 length equals 14 residues.

The clonotype comes from a man aged 50-59 years with acute or convalescent COVID-19. The specimen sequenced was peripheral blood. V usage is TRBV3-1 (or the pseudogene TRBV3-2) and J usage is TRBJ1-5; D gene ambiguous. The CDR3 sequence is CASSLGGLGQPQHF. CDR3 nucleotides: TGTGCCAGCAGCCTCGGAGGGTTAGGTCAGCCCCAGCATTTT.